This T cell receptor beta chain appears in the sequencing data of a study of a mutant IDH1 vaccine in newly diagnosed glioma. In the study overall: Radiotherapy alone preceded vaccination by 4-6 weeks; alternatively, vaccination started with temozolomide cycles.

The time point here: week 23, last vaccination. With topical imiquimod, each dose of the vaccine consisted of 300 ug of mutant IDH1 20-mer peptide. Trimming took 1 base from V and 5 from J; bases not matched to a gene: 14. The germline CDR1 and CDR2 sequences are SGHAT and FQNNGV. CDR3 length: 17 residues. The protocol was immunoSEQ multiplex PCR, while the TCRdb copy is restricted to in-frame clones and leaves out a portion. The sample consists of over 45,000 clones, about four fifths of them appearing once. Turning to this clone: Its antigen is not identified.

This material consisted of PBMCs, taken from a glioma patient whose treatment included an IDH1 peptide vaccine. This clonotype was sampled from a middle-aged man with glioma. The chain has TRBV11-2 and TRBJ2-7; 7 bases are a match to TRBD2. The CDR3: CASSLVPGGAGRDEQYF. CDR3 nucleotides: TGTGCCAGCAGCTTAGTACCCGGCGGGGCAGGGAGGGACGAGCAGTACTTC.